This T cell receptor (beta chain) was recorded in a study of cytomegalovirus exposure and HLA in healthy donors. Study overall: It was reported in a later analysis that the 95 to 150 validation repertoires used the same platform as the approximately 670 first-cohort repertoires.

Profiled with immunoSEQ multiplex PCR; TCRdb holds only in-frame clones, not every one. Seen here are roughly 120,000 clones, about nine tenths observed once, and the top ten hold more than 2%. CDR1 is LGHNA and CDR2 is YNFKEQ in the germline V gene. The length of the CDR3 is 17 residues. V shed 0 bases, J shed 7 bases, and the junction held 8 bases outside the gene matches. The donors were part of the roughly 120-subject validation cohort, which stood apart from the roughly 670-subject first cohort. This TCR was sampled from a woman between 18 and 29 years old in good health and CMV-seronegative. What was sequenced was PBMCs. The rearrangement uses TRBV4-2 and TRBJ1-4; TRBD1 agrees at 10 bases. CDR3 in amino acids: CASSQEGGGQGSEKLFF. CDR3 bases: TGTGCCAGCAGCCAAGAGGGAGGGGGACAGGGGAGTGAAAAACTGTTTTTT.